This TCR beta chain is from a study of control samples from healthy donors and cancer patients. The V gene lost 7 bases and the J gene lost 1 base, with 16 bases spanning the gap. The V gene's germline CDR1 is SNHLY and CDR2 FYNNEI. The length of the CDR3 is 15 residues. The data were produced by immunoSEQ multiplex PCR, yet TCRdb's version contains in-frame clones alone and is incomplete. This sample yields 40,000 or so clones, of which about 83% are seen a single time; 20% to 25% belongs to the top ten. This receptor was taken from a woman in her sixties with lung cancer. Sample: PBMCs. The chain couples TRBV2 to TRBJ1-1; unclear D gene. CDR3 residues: CASTQDGAGNTEAFF. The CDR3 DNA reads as TGTGCCAGCACTCAAGACGGAGCGGGGAACACTGAAGCTTTCTTT.